Listed below are T cell receptor beta chains from one sample, sequenced in a study of blood T cell repertoires in COVID-19. Using immunoSEQ multiplex PCR, the repertoire was profiled, and TCRdb retains in-frame clones only, with some absent. The repertoire holds about 280,000 clones, with over 75% as singletons. Sequencing input: peripheral blood. Receptors were obtained from a young man with active or convalescent COVID-19. CDR3s include the opening cysteine and the closing phenylalanine or tryptophan. D genes are given only for firm matches. Where a row states a size, it is once, few, many or the class of an expanded clone; other rows omit it.

clone_size	j_call	d_call	v_call	cdr3_aa	cdr3_nt
few	TRBJ2-2	NA	TRBV19	CASSIGARAGNLANTGELFF	TGTGCCAGTAGTATAGGAGCTAGAGCGGGTAACCTCGCGAACACCGGGGAGCTGTTTTTT
NA	TRBJ2-6	NA	TRBV20-1	CSARAGQSSGANVLTF	TGCAGTGCTCGTGCGGGACAGAGCTCTGGGGCCAACGTCCTGACTTTC
once	TRBJ1-3	NA	TRBV12-3/TRBV12-4	CASSYIVGNTIYF	TGTGCCAGCAGTTATATTGTCGGAAACACCATATATTTT
NA	TRBJ2-1	TRBD1	TRBV6-1	CASSQRQGSYNEQFF	TGTGCCAGCAGTCAGCGACAGGGATCCTACAATGAGCAGTTCTTC
NA	TRBJ2-5	TRBD2	TRBV2	CASSGLAGGSGETQYF	TGTGCCAGCAGTGGCCTGGCGGGGGGGTCCGGGGAGACCCAGTACTTC
NA	TRBJ1-6	NA	TRBV5-1	CASSLAKGNGSPLHF	TGCGCCAGCAGCTTGGCCAAGGGGAATGGGTCACCCCTCCACTTT
NA	TRBJ1-2	NA	TRBV7-3	CASSAEGLGSRGYTF	TGTGCCAGCAGCGCGGAGGGGCTGGGCTCACGTGGCTACACCTTC
NA	TRBJ2-3	TRBD2	TRBV24-1	CATSGPGLAGAVDTQYF	TGTGCCACCAGTGGACCGGGACTAGCGGGGGCCGTTGATACGCAGTATTTT
NA	TRBJ2-5	NA	TRBV2	CASSARTGGGLETQYF	TGTGCCAGCAGTGCCAGGACAGGAGGGGGTCTAGAGACCCAGTACTTC
NA	TRBJ2-7	NA	TRBV20-1	CSALGSYEQYF	TGCAGTGCCCTCGGGAGCTACGAGCAGTACTTC
once	TRBJ2-5	TRBD2	TRBV6-1	CASSEWGRANQETQYF	TGTGCCAGCAGTGAATGGGGGAGGGCCAACCAAGAGACCCAGTACTTC
NA	TRBJ1-1	NA	TRBV18	CASSPPFTGWNTEAFF	TGTGCCAGCTCACCACCTTTCACAGGGTGGAACACTGAAGCTTTCTTT
NA	TRBJ2-1	TRBD1	TRBV29-1	CSVGTGINEQFF	TGCAGCGTTGGGACAGGGATCAATGAGCAGTTCTTC
many	TRBJ2-1	NA	TRBV4-3	CASSQESGNGREQFF	TGCGCCAGCAGCCAAGAATCCGGCAATGGGCGCGAGCAGTTCTTC
NA	TRBJ2-7	NA	TRBV5-6	CASSLVQATNYEQYF	TGTGCCAGCAGCTTGGTCCAGGCCACAAACTACGAGCAGTACTTC
NA	TRBJ1-2	TRBD1	TRBV2	CASRGTGRLGYTF	TGTGCCAGCAGAGGGACAGGGCGTCTTGGCTACACCTTC
NA	TRBJ1-6	NA	TRBV21-1	CASSKASAGRSSYNSPLHF	TGTGCCAGCAGCAAAGCGTCGGCAGGGAGGAGCTCCTATAATTCACCCCTCCACTTT
once	TRBJ2-3	NA	TRBV7-8	CASSLSGGRTDTQYF	TGTGCCAGCAGCCTTAGCGGTGGGCGGACAGATACGCAGTATTTT
NA	TRBJ1-2	NA	TRBV6-6	CASIKQGAYGYTF	TGTGCCAGCATAAAACAGGGTGCCTATGGCTACACCTTC
NA	TRBJ2-7	NA	TRBV18	CASSPAGTYEQYF	TGTGCCAGCTCACCCGCGGGGACCTACGAGCAGTACTTC
NA	TRBJ2-2	TRBD1	TRBV5-5	CASSYRGLDGELFF	TGTGCCAGCAGCTACAGGGGGTTGGACGGGGAGCTGTTTTTT
few	TRBJ2-7	TRBD2	TRBV9	CASSVGGGTPYEQYF	TGTGCCAGCAGCGTAGGCGGGGGGACACCCTACGAGCAGTACTTC
NA	TRBJ2-7	NA	TRBV25-1	CASSQESYEQYF	TGTGCCAGCAGTCAGGAAAGCTACGAGCAGTACTTC
once	TRBJ1-4	NA	TRBV5-6	CASSLLRQGQTPNEKLFF	TGTGCCAGCAGCTTATTACGGCAGGGACAAACCCCGAATGAAAAACTGTTTTTT
NA	TRBJ2-7	NA	TRBV4-2	CASSQLVLASAEQYF	TGTGCCAGCAGCCAATTGGTTCTGGCTAGCGCCGAGCAGTACTTC
NA	TRBJ2-5	TRBD2	TRBV14	CASSLRGTYQETQYF	TGTGCCAGCAGCTTGCGGGGGACCTACCAAGAGACCCAGTACTTC
NA	TRBJ2-7	TRBD2	TRBV5-5	CASSSTRGGLYEQYF	TGTGCCAGCAGCTCAACGCGGGGGGGCTTGTACGAGCAGTACTTC
NA	TRBJ2-3	NA	TRBV27	CASSLLGTGTSGADTQYF	TGTGCCAGCAGTTTATTGGGAACAGGGACAAGCGGGGCAGATACGCAGTATTTT
NA	TRBJ1-1	NA	TRBV2	CASTPHVSTEAFF	TGTGCCAGCACCCCCCACGTCAGCACTGAAGCTTTCTTT
NA	TRBJ1-1	NA	TRBV3-1/TRBV3-2	CASSPNLYSNTEAFF	TGTGCCAGCAGCCCTAACCTCTATTCGAACACTGAAGCTTTCTTT
few	TRBJ1-2	TRBD1	TRBV12-3/TRBV12-4	CASRDRELGYTF	TGTGCCAGCAGGGACAGGGAACTAGGCTACACCTTC
NA	TRBJ2-7	TRBD1	TRBV11-2	CASSLSAGTGGYEQYF	TGTGCCAGCAGCTTATCCGCCGGGACAGGGGGATACGAGCAGTACTTC
NA	TRBJ2-1	TRBD1	TRBV7-9	CASSARDRGYEQFF	TGTGCCAGCAGCGCCAGGGACAGGGGGTATGAGCAGTTCTTC
few	TRBJ2-7	TRBD2	TRBV4-3	CASSQDLPRLRGISYEQYF	TGCGCCAGCAGCCAAGATCTCCCTAGGTTGCGGGGGATCTCCTACGAGCAGTACTTC
NA	TRBJ2-3	NA	TRBV29-1	CSVDGVQGDLGTDTQYF	TGCAGCGTTGACGGCGTACAGGGCGACTTGGGCACAGATACGCAGTATTTT
once	TRBJ1-5	NA	TRBV11-2	CASSLDRVQPQHF	TGTGCCAGCAGCTTAGACCGAGTACAGCCCCAGCATTTT
NA	TRBJ2-7	TRBD2	TRBV9	CASSVDLLAGFEQYF	TGTGCCAGCAGCGTAGATCTGCTAGCGGGGTTCGAGCAGTACTTC
few	TRBJ1-2	TRBD1	TRBV19	CASSIDRGYYGYTF	TGTGCCAGTAGTATTGACAGGGGTTACTATGGCTACACCTTC
NA	TRBJ2-7	TRBD1	TRBV5-8	CASFDRVVREQYF	TGTGCCAGCTTCGACAGGGTGGTTCGCGAGCAGTACTTC
NA	TRBJ2-2	TRBD1	TRBV5-5	CASSLGDSPTGELFF	TGTGCCAGCAGCTTGGGGGACAGCCCCACCGGGGAGCTGTTTTTT
NA	TRBJ1-4	NA	TRBV5-3	CARILGLKKKLFF	TGTGCCAGAATTCTGGGCCTGAAAAAAAAACTGTTTTTT
NA	TRBJ2-5	NA	TRBV7-3	CASSPRGRGGETQYF	TGTGCCAGCAGCCCAAGGGGGAGGGGGGGGGAGACCCAGTACTTC
NA	TRBJ1-1	TRBD1	TRBV7-9	CASSPDSGTVTYRAEAFF	TGTGCCAGCAGCCCGGACTCCGGGACAGTCACCTATCGAGCTGAAGCTTTCTTT
once	TRBJ1-6	NA	TRBV19	CASSNRAANSPLHF	TGTGCCAGTAGTAACAGAGCAGCTAATTCACCCCTCCACTTT
NA	TRBJ1-6	TRBD1	TRBV2	CASSELTGGNSPLHF	TGTGCCAGCAGTGAACTGACAGGGGGAAATTCACCCCTCCACTTT
NA	TRBJ2-2	NA	TRBV4-3	CASRSRTGIGELFF	TGCGCCAGCCGTAGCCGAACAGGGATCGGGGAGCTGTTTTTT
NA	TRBJ2-3	NA	TRBV29-1	CSVPAGPVTDTQYF	TGCAGCGTGCCCGCGGGGCCAGTCACAGATACGCAGTATTTT
NA	TRBJ1-1	TRBD1	TRBV28	CASSLSDRGPLNTEAFF	TGTGCCAGCAGTTTATCCGACAGGGGTCCCTTGAACACTGAAGCTTTCTTT
NA	TRBJ2-7	TRBD1	TRBV5-1	CASSAGQAWEQYF	TGCGCCAGCAGCGCCGGACAGGCGTGGGAGCAGTACTTC
NA	TRBJ2-3	TRBD2	TRBV3-1/TRBV3-2	CASSQDGSGGLDTQYF	TGTGCCAGCAGCCAAGATGGGAGCGGGGGGCTGGATACGCAGTATTTT
NA	TRBJ2-6	NA	TRBV19	CASSIGIGRGANVLTF	TGTGCCAGTAGTATAGGGATAGGCAGGGGGGCCAACGTCCTGACTTTC
NA	TRBJ1-3	NA	TRBV19	CASKTGFHSGNTIYF	TGTGCCAGTAAAACAGGTTTCCACTCTGGAAACACCATATATTTT
NA	TRBJ1-6	NA	TRBV5-1	CASSEEVYNSPLHF	TGCGCCAGCAGCGAGGAGGTTTATAATTCACCCCTCCACTTT
NA	TRBJ1-5	TRBD1	TRBV4-1	CASSQDGTGEYQPQHF	TGCGCCAGCAGCCAAGATGGAACAGGGGAATATCAGCCCCAGCATTTT
NA	TRBJ1-1	NA	TRBV7-9	CASSSLGGSGEAFF	TGTGCCAGCAGCTCCTTGGGAGGGAGCGGTGAAGCTTTCTTT
NA	TRBJ2-1	TRBD1	TRBV24-1	CATSDSGTGYYNEQFF	TGTGCCACCAGTGATTCCGGGACAGGATACTACAATGAGCAGTTCTTC
once	TRBJ1-4	TRBD1	TRBV5-4	CASSSTGQGGKLFF	TGTGCCAGCAGCTCAACCGGACAGGGTGGAAAACTGTTTTTT
NA	TRBJ2-3	NA	TRBV5-1	CASSLVPESTDTQYF	TGCGCCAGCAGCTTGGTCCCTGAGAGCACAGATACGCAGTATTTT